Detailed here is one T cell receptor beta chain. The data derive from a study of response to subunit inactivated influenza vaccine. The CDR3 contains 14 residues. The germline gives CDR1 SGHTA, CDR2 FQGNSA. The V gene lost 2 bases and the J gene lost 6 bases, with 8 bases spanning the gap. A single record per CDR3 protein comes from TCRdb applying MiXCR to the RT-PCR reads. The sample has 400,000 to 650,000 distinct CDR3 sequences; around 7.9% are singletons. The sample was PBMCs from blood, taken roughly 24 months after vaccination. The TCR sequence derives from a man aged 45 to 75 who received an inactivated influenza vaccine. The rearrangement joins TRBV7-2 to TRBJ1-6; D remains ambiguous. CDR3 sequence reads: CASSLRPVNSPLHF. CDR3 sequence (DNA): TGTGCCAGCAGCTTACGTCCCGTTAATTCACCCCTCCACTTT.